The rows below give T cell receptor beta chains drawn from one sample of a study of cytomegalovirus exposure and HLA in healthy donors. TCRdb's copy holds only in-frame clones and misses some; the assay was immunoSEQ multiplex PCR. The sample includes about 130,000 clones, around 83% seen only once; the top ten take 1.2%. Sequenced: PBMCs. Receptors were obtained from a girl aged 2-15 years in good health and CMV-seronegative. Both conserved end residues are part of each CDR3. Each record gives: V gene, clone size, D gene, J gene, CDR3 DNA, CDR3 protein. D genes are given only for firm matches. Clone size appears in some rows only: once, few, many, or a class for an expanded clone.

TRBV28	NA	NA	TRBJ1-1	TGTGCCAGCAGTTCCAGTTACGAAGCTTTCTTT	CASSSSYEAFF
TRBV6-5	NA	NA	TRBJ1-2	TGTGCCAGCAGTTACTCGACCCCGGGAACTGGCTACACCTTC	CASSYSTPGTGYTF
TRBV19	NA	TRBD1	TRBJ2-5	TGTGCCAGTAGTATGACAGGGTTCCAAGAGACCCAGTACTTC	CASSMTGFQETQYF
TRBV4-1	once	TRBD1	TRBJ2-7	TGCGCCAGCAGCCCCGGGGTCCGGGACAGGGCCTACGAGCAGTACTTC	CASSPGVRDRAYEQYF
TRBV6-6	NA	TRBD1	TRBJ2-7	TGTGCCACCACGCGGACAGGACTCTCCTACGAGCAGTACTTC	CATTRTGLSYEQYF
TRBV25-1	NA	NA	TRBJ1-6	TGTGCCAGCAGTGAATGGGGACACAATTCCCCCCTCCACTTT	CASSEWGHNSPLHF
TRBV27	NA	NA	TRBJ1-2	TGTGCCAGCAGCGGGATTGCGGCTGGGGGCTACACCTTC	CASSGIAAGGYTF
TRBV27	NA	NA	TRBJ1-1	TGTGCCAGCAGTTTTGGGGAGGGCACTGAAGCTTTCTTT	CASSFGEGTEAFF
TRBV7-9	NA	TRBD1	TRBJ2-7	TGTGCCAGCAGCCCCCGGGGACAGGGAGCTTACGAGCAGTACTTC	CASSPRGQGAYEQYF
TRBV30	NA	TRBD1	TRBJ1-2	TGTGCCTGGAGTGCAGAAACCGGGACAGCGAGCTATGGCTACACCTTC	CAWSAETGTASYGYTF
TRBV2	NA	NA	TRBJ2-4	TGTGCCAGCAGGATTAGAGGGCTGACCAAAAACATTCAGTACTTC	CASRIRGLTKNIQYF
TRBV2	NA	NA	TRBJ1-3	TGTGCCAGCAGCGCAGACAGGCTGAACACCATATATTTT	CASSADRLNTIYF
TRBV11-2	NA	NA	TRBJ2-1	TGTGCCAGCAGCTTAGATTGGGGTCGGGAGCTTGGGGATGAGCAGTTCTTC	CASSLDWGRELGDEQFF
TRBV21-1	NA	NA	TRBJ1-4	TGTGCCAGCAGCCTGAACAGGGGGCCAAATGAAAAACTGTTTTTT	CASSLNRGPNEKLFF
TRBV2	NA	NA	TRBJ2-3	TGTGCCAGCATTGCAGATTTACAGGGTTACACAGATACGCAGTATTTT	CASIADLQGYTDTQYF
TRBV7-9	NA	TRBD1	TRBJ1-1	TGTGCCAGCAGCATGGGACAGCCGAACACTGAAGCTTTCTTT	CASSMGQPNTEAFF
TRBV28	once	TRBD2	TRBJ2-4	TGTGCCAGCGTATCCGGCGGGGGGGTTAGCGGGGACAAAAACATTCAGTACTTC	CASVSGGGVSGDKNIQYF
TRBV15	NA	TRBD1	TRBJ2-7	TGTGCCACCAGCCGCGGACAGGGGGAGGCCTACGAGCAGTACTTC	CATSRGQGEAYEQYF
TRBV28	NA	TRBD1	TRBJ1-1	TGTGCCAGCAGTTTAGCGACAGGGGAAACTGAAGCTTTCTTT	CASSLATGETEAFF
TRBV5-6	NA	TRBD1	TRBJ1-2	TGTGCCAGCAGCTTCCCCAGGACAGGGAACTATGGCTACACCTTC	CASSFPRTGNYGYTF
TRBV5-4	NA	TRBD2	TRBJ2-3	TGTGCCAGCAGCTTTGTAGCGGGAGGGGAAGGGACGCAGTATTTT	CASSFVAGGEGTQYF
TRBV29-1	NA	TRBD1	TRBJ2-1	TGCAGCGTTGTCCGAGGGGGCGATGAGCAGTTCTTC	CSVVRGGDEQFF
TRBV30	NA	NA	TRBJ1-4	TGTGCCTGGAGTGAAGAAAAGGACAGCCGTTACGGCAATAATGAAAAACTGTTTTTT	CAWSEEKDSRYGNNEKLFF
TRBV29-1	few	TRBD1	TRBJ2-7	TGCAGCGTTGAAAGACAGGGTTCCGGCGAGCAGTACTTC	CSVERQGSGEQYF
TRBV9	NA	TRBD2	TRBJ2-7	TGTGCCAGCAGCGTAGGAAGCGACAGCGGGAGGTTCGAGCAGTACTTC	CASSVGSDSGRFEQYF
TRBV29-1	NA	NA	TRBJ2-6	TGCAGCGTCGAGTCTGGGGCCAACGTCCTGACTTTC	CSVESGANVLTF
TRBV30	NA	NA	TRBJ1-1	TGTGCCTGGAGCCTGGACACTTTGAACACTGAAGCTTTCTTT	CAWSLDTLNTEAFF
TRBV7-9	NA	TRBD1	TRBJ1-6	TGTGCCAGCAGCGGACAGGGTAATTCACCCCTCCACTTT	CASSGQGNSPLHF
TRBV7-9	once	NA	TRBJ1-6	TGTGCCAGCAGCCCCGCCAGGCCTCCCCTCCACTTT	CASSPARPPLHF
TRBV6-6	NA	NA	TRBJ1-3	TGTGCCAGCAGGGTTGACAGCTCTGGAAACACCATATATTTT	CASRVDSSGNTIYF
TRBV4-2	NA	NA	TRBJ2-2	TGTGCCAGCAGCCAAGATAGGGGAAGATACACCGGGGAGCTGTTTTTT	CASSQDRGRYTGELFF
TRBV7-8	NA	NA	TRBJ2-7	TGTGCCAGCAGGGCGGGCGGAGGGGGGGTTTACTACGAGCAGTACTTC	CASRAGGGGVYYEQYF
TRBV7-2	NA	NA	TRBJ2-2	TGTGCCAGCAGCTTTTCCCTTTTGGAGGTCGGGGAGCTGTTTTTT	CASSFSLLEVGELFF
TRBV5-1	NA	TRBD2	TRBJ2-2	TGCGCCAGCAGCTTGGGACTAGCGGGAGCTGGGAACACCGGGGAGCTGTTTTTT	CASSLGLAGAGNTGELFF
TRBV15	NA	NA	TRBJ2-3	TGTGCCACCAGCAGAGTTCGAGGGTTGGGAGATACGCAGTATTTT	CATSRVRGLGDTQYF
TRBV2	NA	NA	TRBJ1-3	TGTGCCAGCAGTGGGACAGCTGGAAACACCATATATTTT	CASSGTAGNTIYF